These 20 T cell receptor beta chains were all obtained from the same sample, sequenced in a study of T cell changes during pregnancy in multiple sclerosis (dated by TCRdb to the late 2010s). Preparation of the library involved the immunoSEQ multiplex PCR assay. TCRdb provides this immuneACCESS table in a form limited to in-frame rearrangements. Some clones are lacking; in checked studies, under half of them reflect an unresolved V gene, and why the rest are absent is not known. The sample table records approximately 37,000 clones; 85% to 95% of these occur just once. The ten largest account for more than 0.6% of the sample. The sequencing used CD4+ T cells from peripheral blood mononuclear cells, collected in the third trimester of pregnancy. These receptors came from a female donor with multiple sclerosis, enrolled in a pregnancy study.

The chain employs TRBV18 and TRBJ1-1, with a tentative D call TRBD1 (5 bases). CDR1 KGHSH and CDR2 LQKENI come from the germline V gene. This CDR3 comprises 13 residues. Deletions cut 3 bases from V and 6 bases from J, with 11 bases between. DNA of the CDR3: TGTGCCAGCTCACCGATAGGAGGGGCTGAAGCTTTCTTT. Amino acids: CASSPIGGAEAFF.

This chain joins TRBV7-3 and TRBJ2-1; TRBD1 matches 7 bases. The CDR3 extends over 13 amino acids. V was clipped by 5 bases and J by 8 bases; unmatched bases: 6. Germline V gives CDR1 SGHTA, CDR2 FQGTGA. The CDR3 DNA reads TGTGCCAGCAGCCCAATAGGGGGCGATGAGCAGTTCTTC. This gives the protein CASSPIGGDEQFF.

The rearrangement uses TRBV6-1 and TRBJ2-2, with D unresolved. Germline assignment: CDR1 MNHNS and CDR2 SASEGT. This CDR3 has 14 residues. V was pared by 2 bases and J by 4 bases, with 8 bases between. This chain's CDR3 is CASSEQQSTGELFF. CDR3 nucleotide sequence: TGTGCCAGCAGTGAACAACAGAGCACCGGGGAGCTGTTTTTT.

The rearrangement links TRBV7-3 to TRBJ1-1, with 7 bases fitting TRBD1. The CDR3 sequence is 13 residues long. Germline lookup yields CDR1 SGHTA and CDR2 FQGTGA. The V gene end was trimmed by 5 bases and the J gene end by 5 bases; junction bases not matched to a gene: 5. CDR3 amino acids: CASSPRQGTEAFF. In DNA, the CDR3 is TGTGCCAGCAGCCCTCGACAGGGAACTGAAGCTTTCTTT.

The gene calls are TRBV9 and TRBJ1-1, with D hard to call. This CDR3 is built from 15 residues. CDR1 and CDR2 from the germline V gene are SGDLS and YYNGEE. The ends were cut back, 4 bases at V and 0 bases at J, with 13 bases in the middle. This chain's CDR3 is CASSPREGMNTEAFF. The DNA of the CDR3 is TGTGCCAGCAGCCCAAGAGAGGGAATGAACACTGAAGCTTTCTTT.

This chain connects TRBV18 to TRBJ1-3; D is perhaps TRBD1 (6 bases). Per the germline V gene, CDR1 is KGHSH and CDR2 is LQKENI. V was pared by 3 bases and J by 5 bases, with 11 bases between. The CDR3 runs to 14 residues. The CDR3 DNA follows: TGTGCCAGCTCACCTTTGGACAGCCGAAACACCATATATTTT. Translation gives CASSPLDSRNTIYF. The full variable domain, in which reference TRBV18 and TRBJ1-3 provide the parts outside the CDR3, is NAGVMQNPRHLVRRRGQEARLRCSPMKGHSHVYWYRQLPEEGLKFMVYLQKENIIDESGMPKERFSAEFPKEGPSILRIQQVVRGDSAAYFCASSPLDSRNTIYFGEGSWLTVV.

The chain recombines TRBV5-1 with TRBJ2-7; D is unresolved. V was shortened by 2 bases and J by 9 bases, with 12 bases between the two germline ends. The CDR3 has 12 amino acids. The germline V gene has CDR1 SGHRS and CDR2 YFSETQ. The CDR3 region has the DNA TGCGCCAGCAGCTTTGACCGAGCGTCGCAGTACTTC. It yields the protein CASSFDRASQYF.

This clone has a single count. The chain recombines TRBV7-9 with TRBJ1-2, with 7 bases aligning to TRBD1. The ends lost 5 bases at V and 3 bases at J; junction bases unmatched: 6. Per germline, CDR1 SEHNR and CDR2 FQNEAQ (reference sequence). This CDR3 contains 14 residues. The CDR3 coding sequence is TGTGCCAGCAGCGTGGACAGGTACTACTATGGCTACACCTTC. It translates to CASSVDRYYYGYTF.

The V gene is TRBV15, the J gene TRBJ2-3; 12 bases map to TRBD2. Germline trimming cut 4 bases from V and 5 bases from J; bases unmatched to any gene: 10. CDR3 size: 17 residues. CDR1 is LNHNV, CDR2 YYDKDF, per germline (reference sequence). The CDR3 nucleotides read TGTGCCACCAGCACAGGGGAGGGACTAGCGGGTGGAGATACGCAGTATTTT. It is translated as CATSTGEGLAGGDTQYF.

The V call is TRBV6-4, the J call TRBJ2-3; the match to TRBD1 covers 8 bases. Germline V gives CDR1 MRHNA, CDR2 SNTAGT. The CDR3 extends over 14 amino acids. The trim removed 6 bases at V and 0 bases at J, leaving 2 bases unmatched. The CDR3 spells CASSQGASTDTQYF. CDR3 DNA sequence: TGTGCCAGCAGCCAGGGGGCTAGCACAGATACGCAGTATTTT.

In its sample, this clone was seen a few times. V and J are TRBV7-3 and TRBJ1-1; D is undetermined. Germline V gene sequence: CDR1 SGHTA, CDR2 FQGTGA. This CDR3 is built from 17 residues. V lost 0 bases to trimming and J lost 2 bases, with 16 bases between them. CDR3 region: CASSLTSPGTGNTEAFF. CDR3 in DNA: TGTGCCAGCAGCTTAACTAGCCCAGGAACGGGAAACACTGAAGCTTTCTTT.

CDR3 DNA sequence: TGTGCCAGCAGCCACACAGGGACAGGGACTGAAGCTTTCTTT. This gives the protein CASSHTGTGTEAFF. The chain recombines TRBV6-6 with TRBJ1-1, with TRBD1 matching 9 bases. The J segment lost 5 bases and the V segment lost 6 bases, leaving 7 bases of the junction unmatched. This CDR3 is built from 14 residues. Germline loops: CDR1 MNHNY, CDR2 SVGAGI (reference sequence).

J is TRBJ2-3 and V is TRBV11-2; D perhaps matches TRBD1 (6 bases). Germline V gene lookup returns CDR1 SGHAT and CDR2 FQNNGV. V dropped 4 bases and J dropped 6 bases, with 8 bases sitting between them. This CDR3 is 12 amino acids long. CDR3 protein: CASSSDRDTQYF. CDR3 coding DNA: TGTGCCAGCAGCTCCGACAGGGATACGCAGTATTTT.

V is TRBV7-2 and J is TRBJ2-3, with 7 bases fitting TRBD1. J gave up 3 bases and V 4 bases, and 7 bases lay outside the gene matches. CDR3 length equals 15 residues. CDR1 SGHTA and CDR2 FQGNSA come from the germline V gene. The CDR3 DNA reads TGTGCCAGCAGCTCCAAGACAGGGCCGACAGATACGCAGTATTTT. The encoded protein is CASSSKTGPTDTQYF.

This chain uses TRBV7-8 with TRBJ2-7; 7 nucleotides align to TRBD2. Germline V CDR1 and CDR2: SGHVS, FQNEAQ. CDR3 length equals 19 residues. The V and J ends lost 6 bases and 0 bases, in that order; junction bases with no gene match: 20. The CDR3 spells CASRLLGRTLVLSSYEQYF. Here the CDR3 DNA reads TGTGCCAGCAGGCTTCTCGGGAGGACCCTCGTCTTAAGCTCCTACGAGCAGTACTTC.

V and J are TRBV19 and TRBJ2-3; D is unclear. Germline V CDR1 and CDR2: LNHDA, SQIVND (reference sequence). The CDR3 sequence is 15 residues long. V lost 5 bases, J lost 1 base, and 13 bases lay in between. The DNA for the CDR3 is TGTGCCAGTAGTCCCGTGGGCACCGGCACAGATACGCAGTATTTT. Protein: CASSPVGTGTDTQYF.

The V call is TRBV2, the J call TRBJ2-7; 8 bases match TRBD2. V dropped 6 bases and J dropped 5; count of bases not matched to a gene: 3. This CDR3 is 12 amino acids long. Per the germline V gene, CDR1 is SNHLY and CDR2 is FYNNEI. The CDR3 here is CASRVTSDEQYF. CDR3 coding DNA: TGTGCCAGCAGGGTGACTAGCGACGAGCAGTACTTC.

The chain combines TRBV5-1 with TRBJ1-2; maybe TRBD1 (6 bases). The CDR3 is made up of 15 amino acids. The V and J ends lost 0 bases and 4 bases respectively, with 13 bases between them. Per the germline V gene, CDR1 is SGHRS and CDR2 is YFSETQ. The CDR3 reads CASSLAPGVSYGYTF. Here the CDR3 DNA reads TGCGCCAGCAGCTTGGCCCCAGGGGTATCCTATGGCTACACCTTC.

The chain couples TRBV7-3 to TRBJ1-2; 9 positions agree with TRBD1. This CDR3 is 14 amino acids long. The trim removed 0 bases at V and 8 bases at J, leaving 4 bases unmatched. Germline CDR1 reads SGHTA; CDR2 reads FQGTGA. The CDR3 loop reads CASSLTQGAGGYTF. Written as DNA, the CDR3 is TGTGCCAGCAGCTTAACACAGGGGGCAGGAGGCTACACCTTC.

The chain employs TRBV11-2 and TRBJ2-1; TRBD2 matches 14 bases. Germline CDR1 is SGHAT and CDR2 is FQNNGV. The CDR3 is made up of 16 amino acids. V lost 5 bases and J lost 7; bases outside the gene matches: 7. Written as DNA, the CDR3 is TGTGCCAGCAGCAACCGACTAGCGGGGGGGCCTAATGAGCAGTTCTTC. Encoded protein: CASSNRLAGGPNEQFF.